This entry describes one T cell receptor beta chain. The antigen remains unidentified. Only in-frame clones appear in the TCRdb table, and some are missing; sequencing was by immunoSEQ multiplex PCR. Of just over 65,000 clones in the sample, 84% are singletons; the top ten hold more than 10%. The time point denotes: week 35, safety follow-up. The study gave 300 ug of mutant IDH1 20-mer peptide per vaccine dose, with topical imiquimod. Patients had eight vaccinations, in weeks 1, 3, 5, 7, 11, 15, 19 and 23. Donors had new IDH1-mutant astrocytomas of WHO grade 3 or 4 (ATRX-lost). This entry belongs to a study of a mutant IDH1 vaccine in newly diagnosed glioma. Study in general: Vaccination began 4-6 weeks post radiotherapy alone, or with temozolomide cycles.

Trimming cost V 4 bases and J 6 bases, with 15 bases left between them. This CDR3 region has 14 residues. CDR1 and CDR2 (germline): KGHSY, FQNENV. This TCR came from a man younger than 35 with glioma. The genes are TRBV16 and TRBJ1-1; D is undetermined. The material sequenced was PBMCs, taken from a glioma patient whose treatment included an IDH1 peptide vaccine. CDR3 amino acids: CASSRDAIKAEAFF. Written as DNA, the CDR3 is TGTGCCAGCAGCCGTGATGCCATCAAAGCTGAAGCTTTCTTT.